This T cell receptor beta chain was captured by sequencing in a study of blood T cell repertoires in COVID-19. Across the whole study: The analysed material was cDNA or gDNA that came from T cells, B-cell-depleted T cells, or PBMCs.

Donors in Cohort 3 who had recovered were those with two negative PCRs, healthcare professional clearance, or resolution of their symptoms. The germline V gene encodes CDR1 MDHEN and CDR2 SYDVKM. The ends lost 3 bases at V and 1 base at J; junction bases unmatched: 2. The CDR3 loop spans 15 amino acids. Libraries were prepared by immunoSEQ multiplex PCR; TCRdb keeps only in-frame clonotypes and omits some of them. The table includes 200,000 to 250,000 clones, about 82% detected once. Sequences were obtained from PBMCs or T cells enriched from blood (not recorded which). This receptor was obtained from a woman aged 50 to 60 who had recovered from COVID-19. This sequence joins TRBV28 and TRBJ1-4; TRBD1 matches at 7 bases. The CDR3 region has the DNA TGTGCCAGCAGTTTGTCAGGGGGAACTAATGAAAAACTGTTTTTT. Protein product: CASSLSGGTNEKLFF.